These 18 T cell receptor beta chains were all obtained from the same sample, sequenced in a study of somatic mutations in T cells in chronic GVHD. Assay: immunoSEQ multiplex PCR; the TCRdb copy retains only in-frame clones and omits some. The sample lists about 13,000 clones; approximately 80% were seen once. The source material was Vbeta20-negative CD4+ T cells from blood. The receptors were gathered from a male patient aged 50 to 60 with chronic graft-versus-host disease. The graft donor may account for some of the T cells.

This chain links TRBV15 with TRBJ2-3, with D possibly TRBD1 on 6 matching bases. Germline-derived CDR1 and CDR2 are LNHNV and YYDKDF (reference sequence). V gave up 0 bases and J gave up 4 bases, with 17 bases separating them. This CDR3 is 17 amino acids long. CDR3 region: CATSRDPGRGYSDTQYF. CDR3 in DNA: TGTGCCACCAGCAGAGATCCCGGCAGGGGTTATTCAGATACGCAGTATTTT.

The rearrangement uses TRBV2 and TRBJ2-1, with TRBD1 as a possible D gene (6 bases). Germline CDR1 and CDR2: SNHLY and FYNNEI. CDR3 size: 13 residues. Trimming took 1 base from V and 12 from J, leaving 13 bases between them. The CDR3 nucleotides read TGTGCCAGCAGTGAAGGGGGACATCGTGGGCAGTTCTTC. Encoded protein: CASSEGGHRGQFF.

The J gene is TRBJ1-1, the V gene TRBV29-1; possibly TRBD1 for D (6 bases). Deletions cut 5 bases from V and 1 base from J, with 11 bases between. Germline CDR1 reads SQVTM; CDR2 reads ANQGSEA. The CDR3 has 13 amino acids. CDR3 nucleotides: TGCAGCGTTTTATCCAGGGGGAACACTGAAGCTTTCTTT. Translated, it gives CSVLSRGNTEAFF.

The chain recombines TRBV7-3 with TRBJ2-1; 9 nucleotides agree with TRBD1. Losses at the gene ends were 5 bases for V and 4 bases for J; bases not matched to a gene: 6. The CDR3 is 15 residues long. Germline V gives CDR1 SGHTA, CDR2 FQGTGA. CDR3 in DNA: TGTGCCAGCAGCCCCGGACAGGGGACTTACAATGAGCAGTTCTTC. Translation gives CASSPGQGTYNEQFF. Drawing the rest from reference TRBV7-3 and TRBJ2-1, the complete variable domain is GAGVSQTPSNKVTEKGKYVELRCDPISGHTALYWYRQSLGQGPEFLIYFQGTGAADDSGLPNDRFFAVRPEGSVSTLKIQRTERGDSAVYLCASSPGQGTYNEQFFGPGTRLTVL.

The chain joins TRBV6-1 to TRBJ1-5; D gene ambiguous. The germline V gene encodes CDR1 MNHNS and CDR2 SASEGT. This CDR3 is built from 15 residues. Trimming shortened V by 6 bases and J by 6 bases, and 18 bases separated the two germline ends. The DNA of the CDR3 is TGTGCCAGCAGGCACGGGTCGGGGATCGGTCAGCCCCAGCATTTT. It is translated as CASRHGSGIGQPQHF.

The J gene is TRBJ2-5, the V gene TRBV2; 7 bases match TRBD1. Trimming at V came to 6 bases and at J to 2 bases, leaving 3 bases not matched to a gene. Germline V gives CDR1 SNHLY, CDR2 FYNNEI. This CDR3 is 13 amino acids long. The CDR3 loop is CASSATGQETQYF. The CDR3 coding sequence is TGTGCCAGCAGCGCGACAGGGCAAGAGACCCAGTACTTC.

This clone has a single count. V and J are TRBV27 and TRBJ1-4; TRBD1 might be the D (5 bases). CDR3 size: 14 residues. From germline, CDR1 is MNHEY and CDR2 SMNVEV (reference sequence). The germline V and J ends were trimmed by 5 bases and 3 bases, with 10 bases remaining between them. The CDR3 spells CASSHPGANEKLFF. CDR3 DNA: TGTGCCAGCAGTCACCCGGGGGCTAATGAAAAACTGTTTTTT.

The rearrangement uses TRBV7-8 and TRBJ1-2, with no clear D. Trimming pared 5 bases from V and 8 bases from J, leaving 21 bases between. CDR3 length: 15 residues. Germline V lookup: CDR1 SGHVS, CDR2 FQNEAQ. The CDR3 loop reads CASSPRRGPTGGYTF. The CDR3, as DNA: TGTGCCAGCAGCCCGAGGCGCGGGCCAACCGGCGGCTACACCTTC.

The chain links TRBV11-3 to TRBJ2-1, with TRBD2 matching 12 bases. With 1 base clipped from V and 10 bases from J, the junction kept 2 bases outside the gene matches. This CDR3 has 14 amino acids. The germline V gene has CDR1 SGHNT and CDR2 YENEEA. The CDR3 sequence is CASSLVGTSGEQFF. For the CDR3, the DNA is TGTGCCAGCAGCTTAGTCGGGACTAGCGGGGAGCAGTTCTTC.

The V gene is TRBV12-5, the J gene TRBJ1-3; tentative D call: TRBD1 (6 bases). The V end was cut by 3 bases, the J end by 5 bases, with 14 bases between. CDR1 and CDR2 (germline): LGHNT, FRNRAP. This CDR3 spans 15 amino acids. In nucleotides, the CDR3 is TGTGCTAGTGGTTTTGGGGGCTCGGGGAGAAACACCATATATTTT. Translating gives CASGFGGSGRNTIYF.

The chain is built from TRBV4-1 and TRBJ1-6, with D perhaps matching TRBD1 (6 bases). The length of the CDR3 is 15 residues. The V and J ends lost 2 bases and 6 bases respectively, with 11 bases between them. Germline V gene lookup returns CDR1 MGHRA and CDR2 YSYEKL. The CDR3 coding sequence is TGCGCCAGCAGCCAAAACGACAGGCTTAATTCACCCCTCCACTTT. Translated: CASSQNDRLNSPLHF.

The rearrangement joins TRBV18 to TRBJ1-1, with TRBD1 matching 7 bases. The CDR3 runs to 14 residues. After removal of 5 bases from V and 5 bases from J, the junction contained 8 bases not matched to a gene. CDR1 and CDR2 from the germline V gene are KGHSH and LQKENI. The CDR3 nucleotides are TGTGCCAGCTCAGGGGGACAGAGGGGAACTGAAGCTTTCTTT. It codes for CASSGGQRGTEAFF.

The gene calls are TRBV7-2 and TRBJ2-1; D might be TRBD2 (7 bases). The CDR3 contains 15 residues. CDR1 and CDR2 from the germline V gene are SGHTA and FQGNSA. The ends were cut back, 5 bases at V and 5 bases at J, with 16 bases in the middle. This CDR3 reads CASSLGGGLNNEQFF. The CDR3 DNA reads TGTGCCAGCAGCCTGGGCGGGGGCCTAAACAATGAGCAGTTCTTC.

The V gene is TRBV27, the J gene TRBJ2-7; no reliable D call. Germline assignment: CDR1 MNHEY and CDR2 SMNVEV (reference sequence). The CDR3 runs 17 residues. V dropped 5 bases and J dropped 3 bases, with 23 bases sitting between them. The CDR3 loop is CASSQRVTRLLGYEQYF. CDR3 nucleotide sequence: TGTGCCAGCAGTCAGCGCGTGACCCGGTTATTGGGCTACGAGCAGTACTTC.

This clone was picked up one time. This chain joins TRBV6-5 and TRBJ2-3; D is undetermined. The CDR3 sequence is 12 residues long. Trimming removed 6 bases from V and 6 bases from J, with 10 bases in between. The germline V gene has CDR1 MNHEY and CDR2 SVGAGI. CDR3 coding DNA: TGTGCCAGCAGGGGTCCAGCGGATACGCAGTATTTT. Encoded protein: CASRGPADTQYF.

The chain joins TRBV7-8 to TRBJ2-7, with TRBD2 as a possible D gene (5 bases). This CDR3 has 14 residues. The germline CDR1 and CDR2 sequences are SGHVS and FQNEAQ. Deletions cut 2 bases from V and 5 bases from J, with 13 bases between. The DNA of the CDR3 is TGTGCCAGCAGCTTATCGGGGATTCAAAACGAGCAGTACTTC. It translates to CASSLSGIQNEQYF.

The chain is built from TRBV29-1 and TRBJ1-2; D call uncertain. The CDR3 has 13 residues. Germline V gene lookup returns CDR1 SQVTM and CDR2 ANQGSEA. V was clipped by 3 bases and J by 0 bases, with 8 bases between them. The CDR3 protein is CSVDAGANYGYTF. The CDR3 nucleotides read TGCAGCGTTGATGCAGGCGCTAACTATGGCTACACCTTC.

This clone came up a few times. This rearrangement joins TRBV7-2 to TRBJ1-6; D is possibly TRBD1 (5 bases). The length of the CDR3 is 13 residues. Germline V gene lookup returns CDR1 SGHTA and CDR2 FQGNSA. Trimming shortened V by 8 bases and J by 7 bases, and 12 bases separated the two germline ends. CDR3: CASRKDSNSPLHF. In DNA, the CDR3 is TGTGCCAGCCGCAAAGACAGCAATTCACCCCTCCACTTT. The full variable domain, with the rest looked up from reference TRBV7-2 and TRBJ1-6, is GAGVSQSPSNKVTEKGKDVELRCDPISGHTALYWYRQSLGQGLEFLIYFQGNSAPDKSGLPSDRFSAERTGGSVSTLTIQRTQQEDSAVYLCASRKDSNSPLHFGNGTRLTVT.